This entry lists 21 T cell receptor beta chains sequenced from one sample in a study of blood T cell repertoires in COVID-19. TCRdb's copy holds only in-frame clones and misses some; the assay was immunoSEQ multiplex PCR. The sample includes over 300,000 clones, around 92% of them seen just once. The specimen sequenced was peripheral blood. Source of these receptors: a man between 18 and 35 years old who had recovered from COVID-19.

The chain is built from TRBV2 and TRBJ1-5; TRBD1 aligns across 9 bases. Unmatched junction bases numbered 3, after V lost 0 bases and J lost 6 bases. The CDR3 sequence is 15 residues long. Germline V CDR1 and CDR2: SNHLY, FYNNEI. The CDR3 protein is CASSEATGGSQPQHF. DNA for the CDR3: TGTGCCAGCAGTGAAGCGACAGGGGGGAGTCAGCCCCAGCATTTT.

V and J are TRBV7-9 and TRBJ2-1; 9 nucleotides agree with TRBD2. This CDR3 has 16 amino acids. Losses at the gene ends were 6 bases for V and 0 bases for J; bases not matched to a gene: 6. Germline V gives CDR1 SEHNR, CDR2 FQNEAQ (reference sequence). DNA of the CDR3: TGTGCCAGCAGTTTATTACTAGCGGGCTCCTACAATGAGCAGTTCTTC. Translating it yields CASSLLLAGSYNEQFF.

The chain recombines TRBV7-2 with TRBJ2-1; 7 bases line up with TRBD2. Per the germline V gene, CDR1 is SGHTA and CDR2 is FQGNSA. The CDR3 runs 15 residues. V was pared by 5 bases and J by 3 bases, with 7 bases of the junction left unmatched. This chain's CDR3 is CASSALAENYNEQFF. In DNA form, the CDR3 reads TGTGCCAGCAGCGCTCTAGCGGAGAACTACAATGAGCAGTTCTTC.

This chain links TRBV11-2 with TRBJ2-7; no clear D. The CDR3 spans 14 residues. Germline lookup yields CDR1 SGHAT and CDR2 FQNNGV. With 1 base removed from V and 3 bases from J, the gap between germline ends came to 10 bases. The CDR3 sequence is CASSLGAWIYEQYF. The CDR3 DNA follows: TGTGCCAGCAGCTTAGGGGCCTGGATCTACGAGCAGTACTTC.

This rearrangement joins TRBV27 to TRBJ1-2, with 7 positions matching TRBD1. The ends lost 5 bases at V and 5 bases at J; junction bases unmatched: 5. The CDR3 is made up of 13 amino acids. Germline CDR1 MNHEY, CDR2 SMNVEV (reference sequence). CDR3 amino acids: CASSQTGTYGYTF. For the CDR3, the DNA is TGTGCCAGCAGTCAGACAGGGACGTATGGCTACACCTTC.

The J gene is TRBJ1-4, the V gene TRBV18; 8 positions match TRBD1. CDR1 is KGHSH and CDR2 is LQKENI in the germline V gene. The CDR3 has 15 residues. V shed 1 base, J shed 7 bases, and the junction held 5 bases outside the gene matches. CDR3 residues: CASSPHAGGGEKLFF. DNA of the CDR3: TGTGCCAGCTCACCACACGCAGGGGGCGGTGAAAAACTGTTTTTT. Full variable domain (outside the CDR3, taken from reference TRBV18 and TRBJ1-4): NAGVMQNPRHLVRRRGQEARLRCSPMKGHSHVYWYRQLPEEGLKFMVYLQKENIIDESGMPKERFSAEFPKEGPSILRIQQVVRGDSAAYFCASSPHAGGGEKLFFGSGTQLSVL.

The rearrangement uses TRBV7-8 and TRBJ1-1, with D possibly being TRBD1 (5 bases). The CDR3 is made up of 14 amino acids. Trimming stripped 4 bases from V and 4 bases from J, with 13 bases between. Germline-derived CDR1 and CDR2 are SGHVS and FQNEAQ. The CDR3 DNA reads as TGTGCCAGCAGCTCTCGACCGGGGGGCACTGAAGCTTTCTTT. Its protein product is CASSSRPGGTEAFF. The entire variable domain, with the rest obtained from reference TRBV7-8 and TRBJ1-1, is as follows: GAGVSQSPRYKVAKRGQDVALRCDPISGHVSLFWYQQALGQGPEFLTYFQNEAQLDKSGLPSDRFFAERPEGSVSTLKIQRTQQEDSAVYLCASSSRPGGTEAFFGQGTRLTVV.

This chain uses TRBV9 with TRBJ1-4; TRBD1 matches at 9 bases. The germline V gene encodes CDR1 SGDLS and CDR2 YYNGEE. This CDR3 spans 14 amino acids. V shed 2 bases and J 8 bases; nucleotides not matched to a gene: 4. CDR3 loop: CASSVGTGWEKLFF. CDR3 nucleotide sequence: TGTGCCAGCAGCGTTGGGACAGGGTGGGAAAAACTGTTTTTT. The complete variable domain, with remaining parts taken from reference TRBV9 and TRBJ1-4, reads DSGVTQTPKHLITATGQRVTLRCSPRSGDLSVYWYQQSLDQGLQFLIQYYNGEERAKGNILERFSAQQFPDLHSELNLSSLELGDSALYFCASSVGTGWEKLFFGSGTQLSVL.

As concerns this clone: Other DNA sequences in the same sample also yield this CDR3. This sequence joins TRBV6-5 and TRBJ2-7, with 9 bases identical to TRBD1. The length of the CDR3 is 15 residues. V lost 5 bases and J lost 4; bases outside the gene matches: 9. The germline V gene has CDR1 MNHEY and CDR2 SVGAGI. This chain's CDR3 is CASSSPGQGVYEQYF. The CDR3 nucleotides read TGTGCCAGCAGTAGCCCGGGACAGGGCGTATACGAGCAGTACTTC.

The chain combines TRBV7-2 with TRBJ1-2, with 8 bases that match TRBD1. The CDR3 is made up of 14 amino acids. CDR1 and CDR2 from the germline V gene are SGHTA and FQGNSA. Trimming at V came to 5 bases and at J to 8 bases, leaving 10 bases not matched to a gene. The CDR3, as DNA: TGTGCCAGCAGCCTCTCCCAGGGGGCTTACGGCTACACCTTC. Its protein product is CASSLSQGAYGYTF.

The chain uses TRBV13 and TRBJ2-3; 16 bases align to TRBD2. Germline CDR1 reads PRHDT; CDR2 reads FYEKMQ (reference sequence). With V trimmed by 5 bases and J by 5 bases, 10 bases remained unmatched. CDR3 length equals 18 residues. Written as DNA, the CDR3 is TGTGCCAGCAGCAGCCCGGGACTAGCGGGGGGGCCAGTAGATACGCAGTATTTT. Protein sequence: CASSSPGLAGGPVDTQYF.

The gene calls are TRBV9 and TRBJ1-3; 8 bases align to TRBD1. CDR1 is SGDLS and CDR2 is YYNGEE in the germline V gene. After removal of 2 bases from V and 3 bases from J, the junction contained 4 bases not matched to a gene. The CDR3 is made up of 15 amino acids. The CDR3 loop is CASSVGQGGGNTIYF. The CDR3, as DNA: TGTGCCAGCAGCGTCGGACAGGGCGGTGGAAACACCATATATTTT.

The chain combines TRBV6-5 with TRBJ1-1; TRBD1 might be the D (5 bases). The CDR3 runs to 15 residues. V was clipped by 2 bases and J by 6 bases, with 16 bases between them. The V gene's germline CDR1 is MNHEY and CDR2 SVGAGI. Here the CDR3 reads CASSYGLGGRSEAFF. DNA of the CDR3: TGTGCCAGCAGTTACGGTCTGGGGGGAAGGTCTGAAGCTTTCTTT.

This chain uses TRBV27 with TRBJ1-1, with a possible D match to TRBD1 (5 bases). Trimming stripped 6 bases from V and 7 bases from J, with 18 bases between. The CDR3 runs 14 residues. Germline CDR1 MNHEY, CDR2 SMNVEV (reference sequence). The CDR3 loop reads CASSRTLGTDEAFF. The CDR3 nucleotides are TGTGCCAGCAGCCGAACCCTTGGGACTGATGAAGCTTTCTTT.

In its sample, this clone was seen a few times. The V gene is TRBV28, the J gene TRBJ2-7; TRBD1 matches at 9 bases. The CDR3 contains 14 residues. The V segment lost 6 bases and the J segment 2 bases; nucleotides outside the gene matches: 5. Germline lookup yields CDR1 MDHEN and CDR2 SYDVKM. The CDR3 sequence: CASRPQGATYEQYF. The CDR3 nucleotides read TGTGCCAGCAGGCCACAGGGGGCGACCTACGAGCAGTACTTC.

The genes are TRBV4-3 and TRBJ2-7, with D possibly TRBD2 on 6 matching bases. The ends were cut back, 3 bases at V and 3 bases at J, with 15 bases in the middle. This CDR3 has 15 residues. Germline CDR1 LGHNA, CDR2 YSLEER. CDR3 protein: CASSQDGAGGYEQYF. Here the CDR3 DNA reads TGCGCCAGCAGCCAGGATGGGGCCGGGGGCTACGAGCAGTACTTC.

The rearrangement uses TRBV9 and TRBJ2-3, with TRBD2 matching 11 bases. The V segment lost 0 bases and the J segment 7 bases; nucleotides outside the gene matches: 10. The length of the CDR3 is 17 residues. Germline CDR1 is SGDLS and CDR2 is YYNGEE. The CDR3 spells CASSVGPTSGSTYTQYF. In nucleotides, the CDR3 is TGTGCCAGCAGCGTAGGACCAACTAGCGGGAGTACCTATACGCAGTATTTT.

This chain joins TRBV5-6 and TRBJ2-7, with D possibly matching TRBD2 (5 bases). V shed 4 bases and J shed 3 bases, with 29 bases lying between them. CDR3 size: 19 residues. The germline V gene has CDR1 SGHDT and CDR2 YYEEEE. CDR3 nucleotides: TGTGCCAGCAGCCCGACAACCTCTCGAGGCAGACTATCCGACTACGAGCAGTACTTC. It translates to CASSPTTSRGRLSDYEQYF.

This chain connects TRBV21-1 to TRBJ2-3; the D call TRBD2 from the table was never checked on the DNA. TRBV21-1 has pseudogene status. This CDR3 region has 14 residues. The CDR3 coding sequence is TGTGCCAACGGACTAGCGGGACCCCCAGATACGCAGTATTTT. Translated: CANGLAGPPDTQYF.

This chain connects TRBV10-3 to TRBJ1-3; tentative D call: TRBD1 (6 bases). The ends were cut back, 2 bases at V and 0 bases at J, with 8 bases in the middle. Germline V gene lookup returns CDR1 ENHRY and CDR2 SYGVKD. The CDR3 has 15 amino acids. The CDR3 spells CAISENRASGNTIYF. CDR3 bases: TGTGCCATCAGTGAGAACAGGGCCTCTGGAAACACCATATATTTT.

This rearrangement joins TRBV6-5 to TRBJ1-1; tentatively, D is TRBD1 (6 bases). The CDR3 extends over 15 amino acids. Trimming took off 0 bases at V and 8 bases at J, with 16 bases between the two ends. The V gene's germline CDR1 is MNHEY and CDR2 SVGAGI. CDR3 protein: CASSYSGGGLREAFF. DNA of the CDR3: TGTGCCAGCAGTTACTCGGGCGGGGGCTTGAGAGAAGCTTTCTTT.